The sequence of this T cell receptor (beta chain) was determined in a study of technical replicates of blood from four donors. Repertoires were generated with immunoSEQ multiplex PCR, while TCRdb's copy carries only in-frame clones and drops some. The table records about 69,000 clones, over 75% of them present only once. The receptor comes from a human donor in good health. Some clones in this sample may be carry-over from other donors' samples. The sequenced material came from PBMCs.

The CDR3 loop is CASSPRTGPTVGEQFF. The CDR3 nucleotides read TGTGCCAGCAGCCCTCGGACAGGGCCTACTGTTGGTGAGCAGTTCTTC. The gene calls are TRBV7-9 and TRBJ2-1, with TRBD1 matching 8 bases. The V gene end was trimmed by 5 bases and the J gene end by 9 bases; junction bases not matched to a gene: 15. The CDR3 totals 16 residues. CDR1 is SEHNR and CDR2 is FQNEAQ in the germline V gene (reference sequence).